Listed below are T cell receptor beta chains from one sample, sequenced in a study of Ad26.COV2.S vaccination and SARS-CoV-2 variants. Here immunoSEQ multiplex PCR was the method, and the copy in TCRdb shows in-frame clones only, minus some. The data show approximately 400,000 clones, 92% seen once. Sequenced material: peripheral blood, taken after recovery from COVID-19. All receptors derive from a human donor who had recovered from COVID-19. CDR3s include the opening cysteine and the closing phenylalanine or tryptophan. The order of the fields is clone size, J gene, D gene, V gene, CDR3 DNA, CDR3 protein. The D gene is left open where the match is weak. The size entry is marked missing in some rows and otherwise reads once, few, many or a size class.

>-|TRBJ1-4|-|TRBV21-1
TGTGCCAGCAGCAAAGTTGGGGATAGAAGACAGGAAAAACTGTTTTTT
CASSKVGDRRQEKLFF
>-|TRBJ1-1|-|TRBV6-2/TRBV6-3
TGTGCCAGCAGCCGGCGGGGGCGGGATCTGAACACTGAAGCTTTCTTT
CASSRRGRDLNTEAFF
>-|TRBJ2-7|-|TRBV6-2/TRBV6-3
TGTGCCAGCAGCACAACAGGGTACGAGCAGTACTTC
CASSTTGYEQYF
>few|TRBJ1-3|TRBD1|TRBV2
TGTGCCAGCAGCTACACCGGGACAGGGTACCTTCAGAGCTCTGGAAACACCATATATTTT
CASSYTGTGYLQSSGNTIYF
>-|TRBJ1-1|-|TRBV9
TGTGCCAGCAGCGTAGCTCACCACCGGGCTGAAGCTTTCTTT
CASSVAHHRAEAFF
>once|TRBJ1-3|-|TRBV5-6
TGTGCCAGCAGCGTCCCCTCGGGGTCTGGAAACACCATATATTTT
CASSVPSGSGNTIYF
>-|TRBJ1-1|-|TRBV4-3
TGCGCCAGCAGCCAAGATCGGAGGGCTCCTGAAGCTTTCTTT
CASSQDRRAPEAFF
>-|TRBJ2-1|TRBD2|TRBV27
TGTGCCAGCAGTAGCGGGGGGGCCGGGGGCAATGAGCAGTTCTTC
CASSSGGAGGNEQFF
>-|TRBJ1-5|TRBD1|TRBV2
TGTGCCAGCAGGGGACAGGGGTTCCATCAGCCCCAGCATTTT
CASRGQGFHQPQHF
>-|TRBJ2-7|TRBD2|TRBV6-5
TGTGCCAGCCGGTCAAGCGGGGGGGCCTACGAGCAGTACTTC
CASRSSGGAYEQYF
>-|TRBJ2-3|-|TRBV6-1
TGTGCCAGCAGTGGGAAGGGCAGGGCCCGCGAGCCCACAGATACGCAGTATTTT
CASSGKGRAREPTDTQYF
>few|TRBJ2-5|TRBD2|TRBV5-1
TGCGCCAGCAGCCAGACTAGCGGGGGCTTCGGAGAGACCCAGTACTTC
CASSQTSGGFGETQYF
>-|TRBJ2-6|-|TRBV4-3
TGCGCCAGCAGCCAAGAGGCCCGAGGCTCTGGGGCCAACGTCCTGACTTTC
CASSQEARGSGANVLTF
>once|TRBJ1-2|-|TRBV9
TGTGCCAGCAGCGCACGGGACGGCTACACCTTC
CASSARDGYTF
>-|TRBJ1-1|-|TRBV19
TGTGCCAGTAGTAAACTTCGGACGGCGAACACTGAAGCTTTCTTT
CASSKLRTANTEAFF
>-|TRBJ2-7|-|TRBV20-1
TGCAGTGCTAGTATAGGGGACGAGCAGTACTTC
CSASIGDEQYF
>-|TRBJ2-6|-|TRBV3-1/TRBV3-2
TGTGCCAGCAGCCCGACTTCTATCTCTGGGGCCAACGTCCTGACTTTC
CASSPTSISGANVLTF
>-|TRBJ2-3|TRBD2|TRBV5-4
TGTGCCAGCAGACCAACTAGCGGGGAAGATACGCAGTATTTT
CASRPTSGEDTQYF
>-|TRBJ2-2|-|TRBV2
TGTGCCAGCAGTGAAGCAGGTGGGGGCGCCGCCGGGGAGCTGTTTTTT
CASSEAGGGAAGELFF
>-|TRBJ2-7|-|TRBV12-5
TGTGCTAGTGGTTTGGGACAGGTCTACGAGCAGTACTTC
CASGLGQVYEQYF
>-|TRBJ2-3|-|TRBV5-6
TGTGCCAGCAGCTCGAGGGGGACAGATACGCAGTATTTT
CASSSRGTDTQYF
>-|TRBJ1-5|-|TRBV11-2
TGTGCCAGCAGCTTAGACCGGCAGGATATCCAGCATTTT
CASSLDRQDIQHF
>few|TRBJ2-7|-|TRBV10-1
TGCGCCAGCAGTGAGTCGCAACTTGCCTACGAGCAGTACTTC
CASSESQLAYEQYF
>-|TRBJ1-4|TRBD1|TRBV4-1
TGCGCCAGCAGCCACCCGGGACAGGGTGAAGCAACTAATGAAAAACTGTTTTTT
CASSHPGQGEATNEKLFF
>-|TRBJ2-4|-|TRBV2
TGTGCCAGCAGGGAACAGGGTAGCGTAAACATTCAGTACTTC
CASREQGSVNIQYF